The present TCR beta chain was sequenced within a study of neurological immune-mediated disorders (dated by TCRdb to about 2019). With respect to the entire study: Of the 35 or so multiple sclerosis patients, some 31 had relapsing-remitting MS and 3 had secondary progressive MS. Peripheral blood TCR-beta repertoires from patients with HTLV-I-associated myelopathy (HAM/TSP), patients with multiple sclerosis, and healthy controls were compared in the study using UMI-based sequencing. The 85 to 110 TCR-beta libraries included longitudinal samples, technical triplicates and paired sorted CD4+ and CD8+ T-cell subsets alongside PBMC samples. The cohort was made up of 60 to 75 subjects, consisting of roughly 15 HAM/TSP patients, around 35 multiple sclerosis patients and about 20 healthy controls.

Trimming removed 1 base from V and 3 bases from J; the gene matches leave 7 bases unexplained. The germline V gene (reference sequence) provides CDR1 DFQATT and CDR2 SNEGSKA. From the cysteine through the phenylalanine, the CDR3 covers 16 amino acids. Just CDR3 DNA is preserved here, 48 bases in frame from base 1. This clonotype showed up many times. Its specific antigen is unknown. No much larger clone is present one base from it, and per-base qualities are unavailable. Libraries from unsorted PBMCs were made from 2 million PBMCs kept in RNAlater at -80 degrees C until RNA extraction. The multiple sclerosis patients were enrolled in a US clinical protocol that evaluated disease progression with magnetic resonance imaging. Peripheral blood was subjected to Ficoll-Hypaque density gradient centrifugation to isolate PBMCs, which were then cryopreserved in liquid nitrogen. The paper as a whole reports these results and caveats: The MS cluster was not associated with any clinical or MRI features, and the authors stated that larger cohorts are needed. In a phylogenetic analysis, the repertoires of 18 out of 34 MS patients fell into a single cluster of related CDR3 sequences, pointing to a possible signature at the repertoire level. No identical CDR3 amino acid sequences were shared among expanded clones across subjects, suggesting private TCR-beta repertoires in all groups. TCR clonal expansion was highest in HAM/TSP patients and lowest in MS patients, with MS patients falling below even healthy controls.

To synthesize cDNA, template-switch 5'RACE was performed with a primer carrying a 10-nucleotide random unique molecular identifier so that each TCR transcript was tagged. Each sequencing run produced over 180 million TCR-beta sequences covering 15-18 subjects. Total RNA was extracted with the RNeasy kit. TCR-beta VDJ regions were amplified with primers for the TCR constant region and the 5'RACE anchor, using the KAPA Real-time Library Amplification kit. A first PCR added sample indexes and Illumina adaptors, after which a second PCR increased the library yield. After purification with Ampure beads, the TCR product of roughly 650 bp was size-selected on a 2% E-gel SizeSelection system. Before pooling, library quality was checked on a Bioanalyzer, concentration was measured with Qubit, and libraries were quantified with the Kapa Library Quantification kit. Paired-end 2 x 150 bp sequencing of the libraries was performed on an Illumina HiSeq 2500. To increase sequence diversity, about 25-31% phiX was spiked into each library pool. Per the original workflow: The quality-filtered reads were processed with the UMI-based MiGEC pipeline, whose error correction step removed more than 80% of the raw TCR sequences. IMGT germline references were used for aligning VDJ genes, and each clonotype was defined as a unique CDR3 amino acid sequence together with its V-J genes. Clonal expansion, Shannon diversity and CDR3 relatedness were evaluated with VDJtools (CalcPairwiseDistances, ClusterSamples), while phylogenetic trees were built in CLCbio workbench. Expanded clones were defined as having at least 8 unique UMIs, based on coefficient-of-variation modelling across technical triplicates. Clones were called with MiXCR by TCRdb after fastp trimmed the public reads at Q25, and only in-frame beta chains were retained. A single entry per CDR3 protein holds the most common genes and DNA from its merged rows. TCRdb's processing, not the authors' own work, is the source of the V and J calls. In all, the sample holds under 80,000 distinct CDR3 sequences, and about 4.2% of those were seen once. The ten largest clones capture 1.3% of the sample.

This TCR derives from a man younger than 45 with multiple sclerosis. Sequenced material: PBMCs. This chain joins TRBV20-1 to TRBJ1-5; the central 9 bases match TRBD1. The CDR3 reads CSARGPGTGTNQPQHF. The base sequence is TGCAGTGCTAGAGGCCCCGGGACAGGGACCAATCAGCCCCAGCATTTT.